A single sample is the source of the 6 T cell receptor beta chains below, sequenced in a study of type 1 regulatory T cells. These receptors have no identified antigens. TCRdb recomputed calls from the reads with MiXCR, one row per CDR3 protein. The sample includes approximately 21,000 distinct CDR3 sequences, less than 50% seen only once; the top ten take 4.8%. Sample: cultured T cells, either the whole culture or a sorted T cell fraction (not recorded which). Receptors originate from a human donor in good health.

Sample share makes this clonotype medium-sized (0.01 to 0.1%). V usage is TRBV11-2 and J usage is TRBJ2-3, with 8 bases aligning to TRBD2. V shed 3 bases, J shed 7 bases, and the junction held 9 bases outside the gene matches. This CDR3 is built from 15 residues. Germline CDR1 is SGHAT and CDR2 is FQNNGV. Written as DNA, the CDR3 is TGTGCCAGCAGCTTGTTTACGGGGGGGCCGAATACGCAGTATTTT. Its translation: CASSLFTGGPNTQYF. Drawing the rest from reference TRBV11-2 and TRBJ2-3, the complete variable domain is EAGVAQSPRYKIIEKRQSVAFWCNPISGHATLYWYQQILGQGPKLLIQFQNNGVVDDSQLPKDRFSAERLKGVDSTLKIQPAKLEDSAVYLCASSLFTGGPNTQYFGPGTRLTVL.

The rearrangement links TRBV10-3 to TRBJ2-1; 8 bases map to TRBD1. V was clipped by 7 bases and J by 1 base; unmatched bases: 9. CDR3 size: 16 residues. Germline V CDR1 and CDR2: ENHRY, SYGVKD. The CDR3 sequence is CAITRDRSLSYNEQFF. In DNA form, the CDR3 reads TGTGCCATCACCAGGGACAGGAGCCTTTCCTACAATGAGCAGTTCTTC.

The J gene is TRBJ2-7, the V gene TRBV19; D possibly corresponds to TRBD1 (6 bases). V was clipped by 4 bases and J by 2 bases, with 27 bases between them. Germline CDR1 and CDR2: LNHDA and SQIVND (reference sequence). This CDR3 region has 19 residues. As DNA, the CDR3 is TGTGCCAGTAGTAGACGAGGAGCGAAAGCCGGGACACAGACCTACGAGCAGTACTTC. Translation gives CASSRRGAKAGTQTYEQYF.

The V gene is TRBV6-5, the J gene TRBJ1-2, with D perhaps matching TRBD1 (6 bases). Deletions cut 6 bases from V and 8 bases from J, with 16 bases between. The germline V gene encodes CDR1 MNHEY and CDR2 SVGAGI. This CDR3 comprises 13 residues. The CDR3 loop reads CASRKTGSRGYTF. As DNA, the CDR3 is TGTGCCAGCAGGAAGACAGGCTCTAGGGGCTACACCTTC.

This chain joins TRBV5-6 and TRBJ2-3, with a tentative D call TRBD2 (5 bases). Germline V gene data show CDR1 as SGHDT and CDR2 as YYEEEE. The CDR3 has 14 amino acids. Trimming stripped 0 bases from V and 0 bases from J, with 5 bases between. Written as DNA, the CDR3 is TGTGCCAGCAGCTTGGGGACTAGCACAGATACGCAGTATTTT. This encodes CASSLGTSTDTQYF. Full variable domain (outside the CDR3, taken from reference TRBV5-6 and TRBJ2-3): DAGVTQSPTHLIKTRGQQVTLRCSPKSGHDTVSWYQQALGQGPQFIFQYYEEEERQRGNFPDRFSGHQFPNYSSELNVNALLLGDSALYLCASSLGTSTDTQYFGPGTRLTVL.

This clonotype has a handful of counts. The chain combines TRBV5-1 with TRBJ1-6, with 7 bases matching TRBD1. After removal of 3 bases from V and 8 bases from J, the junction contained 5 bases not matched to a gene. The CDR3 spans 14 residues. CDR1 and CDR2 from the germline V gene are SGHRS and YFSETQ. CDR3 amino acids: CASSSGQPYSPLHF. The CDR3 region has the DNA TGCGCCAGCAGCTCGGGACAGCCGTATTCACCCCTCCACTTT.